This TCR beta chain stems from a study of T cell responses to AZD1222 COVID-19 vaccine. Study findings and constraints: At baseline, seropositivity was found in only five or six AZD1222 recipients. Clonal diversity was possibly underestimated, and white British individuals and females predominated among donors. None of the repertoires were sampled until the peak T cell response had passed.

Note on this clone: Its antigen is not identified.

The CDR3 length is 15 residues. Germline V gene sequence: CDR1 LNHDA, CDR2 SQIVND (reference sequence). V was shortened by 5 bases and J by 4 bases, with 15 bases between the two germline ends. Produced via immunoSEQ multiplex PCR; TCRdb's table is partial and in-frame only. The sample has some 100,000 clones; approximately 90% are singletons. This chain uses TRBV19 with TRBJ1-5, with a possible D match to TRBD1 (5 bases). The sequenced sample was peripheral blood, obtained 28 days after the second AZD1222 dose. The TCR comes from an adult who received the AZD1222 COVID-19 vaccine. CDR3: CASSPRRDGNQPQHF. The CDR3 DNA reads as TGTGCCAGTAGTCCCCGCCGGGACGGTAATCAGCCCCAGCATTTT.